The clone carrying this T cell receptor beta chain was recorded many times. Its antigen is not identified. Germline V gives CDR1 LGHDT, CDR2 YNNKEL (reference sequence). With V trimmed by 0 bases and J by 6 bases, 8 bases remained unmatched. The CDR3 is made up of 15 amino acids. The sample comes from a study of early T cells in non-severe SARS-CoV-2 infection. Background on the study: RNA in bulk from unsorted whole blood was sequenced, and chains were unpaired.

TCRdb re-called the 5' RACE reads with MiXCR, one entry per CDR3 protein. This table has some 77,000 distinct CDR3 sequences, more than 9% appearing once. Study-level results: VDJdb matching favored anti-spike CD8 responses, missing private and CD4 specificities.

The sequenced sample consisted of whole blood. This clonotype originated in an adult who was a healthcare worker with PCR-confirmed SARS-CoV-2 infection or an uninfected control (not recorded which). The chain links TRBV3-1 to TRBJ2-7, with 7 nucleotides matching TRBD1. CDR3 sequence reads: CASSQDTGTVGEQYF. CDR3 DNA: TGTGCCAGCAGCCAAGATACTGGGACAGTCGGCGAGCAGTACTTC.